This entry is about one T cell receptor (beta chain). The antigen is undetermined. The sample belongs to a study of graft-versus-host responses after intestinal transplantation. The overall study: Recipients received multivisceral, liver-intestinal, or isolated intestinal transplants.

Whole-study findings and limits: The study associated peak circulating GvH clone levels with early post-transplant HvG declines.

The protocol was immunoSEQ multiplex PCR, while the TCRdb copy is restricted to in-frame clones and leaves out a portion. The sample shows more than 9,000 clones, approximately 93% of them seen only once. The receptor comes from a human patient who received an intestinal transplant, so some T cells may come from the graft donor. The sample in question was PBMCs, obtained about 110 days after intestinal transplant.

The CDR3 reads CASRGGRLADTQYF. CDR3 in DNA: TGTGCCAGTAGGGGGGGGAGGTTGGCAGATACGCAGTATTTT. This chain links TRBV27 with TRBJ2-3; a possible D gene is TRBD2 (7 bases). This CDR3 spans 14 amino acids. Per germline, CDR1 MNHEY and CDR2 SMNVEV (reference sequence). Trimming took off 9 bases at V and 4 bases at J, with 17 bases between the two ends.